Listed here is a single TCR beta chain. Antigen specificity is unknown. The germline V gene has CDR1 MGHDK and CDR2 SYGVNS. CDR3 length: 13 amino acids. V was clipped by 6 bases and J by 5 bases, with 13 bases between them. Donors counted as nominally healthy when sampled, yet unrecorded immune exposures were likely. The data derive from a study of cytomegalovirus exposure and HLA in healthy donors. Notes on the study in general: Rare sequences made up most TCRs, while some public TCRs were found in many donors.

The PCR made use of 60 Vbeta and 13 Jbeta primers. Clones were read by immunoSEQ multiplex PCR, and TCRdb kept only the in-frame ones, dropping some. The repertoire consists of about 57,000 clones, with 72% occurring once and the leading ten covering about 9.1%. The specimen was PBMCs. The origin of this receptor is a woman between 45 and 65 years old in good health and CMV-seronegative. The rearrangement uses TRBV25-1 and TRBJ1-1, with D tentatively TRBD1 (6 bases). CDR3 sequence reads: CASRSTGRTEAFF. The CDR3 DNA is TGTGCCAGCAGAAGTACAGGGAGAACTGAAGCTTTCTTT.